Shown below are 22 T cell receptor beta chains from a single sample sequenced in a study of shared clonotypes between healthy human individuals. Clones were read by immunoSEQ multiplex PCR, and TCRdb kept only the in-frame ones, dropping some. The repertoire holds around 700,000 clones, with 60% to 75% as singletons. The source material was memory CD4+ T cells sorted from blood. Subset of the sample: CD45RA-negative fraction. Receptor source: a woman aged 25 to 39 in good health.

This clone was counted only a few times. The chain recombines TRBV6-6 with TRBJ2-7, with 7 bases identical to TRBD1. V shed 5 bases, J shed 4 bases, and the junction held 5 bases outside the gene matches. Germline V gene lookup returns CDR1 MNHNY and CDR2 SVGAGI (reference sequence). The CDR3 has 13 residues. CDR3 DNA sequence: TGTGCCAGCAGTCGGACAGGAATGTACGAGCAGTACTTC. This codes for CASSRTGMYEQYF.

The chain carries TRBV7-8 and TRBJ2-7; 9 bases map to TRBD1. Trimming at V came to 2 bases and at J to 1 base, leaving 3 bases not matched to a gene. The CDR3 is 15 amino acids. Germline CDR1 reads SGHVS; CDR2 reads FQNEAQ. In DNA, the CDR3 is TGTGCCAGCAGCTTATACAGGGGGCCGTCCTACGAGCAGTACTTC. This sequence encodes CASSLYRGPSYEQYF.

For this clone: The germline gene is not matched at one end of the junction; a read error may be the cause. The V gene is TRBV6-6, the J gene TRBJ1-1; TRBD1 might be the D (5 bases). The CDR3 totals 14 residues. Germline lookup yields CDR1 MNHNY and CDR2 SVGAGI (reference sequence). Written as DNA, the CDR3 is TGTGCCAGCAGAGACCGAGGGGAAACGTTGAGGACTTACTTT. It encodes CASRDRGETLRTYF.

This clone was seen at least ten times. The J gene is TRBJ2-7, the V gene TRBV28, with 8 bases fitting TRBD2. V lost 6 bases to trimming and J lost 4 bases; unmatched junction nucleotides: 11. Germline CDR1 and CDR2: MDHEN and SYDVKM. The CDR3 loop spans 15 amino acids. CDR3 sequence reads: CASRKPIAGTYEQYF. CDR3 DNA sequence: TGTGCCAGCAGGAAGCCCATAGCGGGAACGTACGAGCAGTACTTC. Filled out from reference TRBV28 and TRBJ2-7, the complete variable domain reads DVKVTQSSRYLVKRTGEKVFLECVQDMDHENMFWYRQDPGLGLRLIYFSYDVKMKEKGDIPEGYSVSREKKERFSLILESASTNQTSMYLCASRKPIAGTYEQYFGPGTRLTVT.

The chain couples TRBV4-1 to TRBJ2-2; D is ambiguous. Germline V CDR1 and CDR2: MGHRA, YSYEKL. V was clipped by 1 base and J by 4 bases, with 16 bases between them. The CDR3 contains 17 residues. The CDR3 DNA is TGCGCCAGCAGCCAAGGCTTAGTGTACCCTCGCACCGGGGAGCTGTTTTTT. Protein product: CASSQGLVYPRTGELFF.

In DNA form, the CDR3 reads TGTGCCAGCTCACCCCTGTGGGGGCAGGACCCAACCTACGAGCAGTACTTC. Protein sequence: CASSPLWGQDPTYEQYF. This rearrangement joins TRBV18 to TRBJ2-7; the D gene is possibly TRBD1 (6 bases). Germline lookup yields CDR1 KGHSH and CDR2 LQKENI. The V gene lost 3 bases and the J gene lost 2 bases, with 20 bases spanning the gap. The CDR3 covers 17 residues.

The chain is built from TRBV29-1 and TRBJ2-5, with D perhaps TRBD2 (5 bases). V was pared by 3 bases and J by 1 base, with 15 bases between. This CDR3 is built from 15 residues. Germline-derived CDR1 and CDR2 are SQVTM and ANQGSEA. CDR3 sequence reads: CSVDGGGGPQETQYF. As DNA, the CDR3 is TGCAGCGTTGATGGAGGAGGCGGGCCCCAAGAGACCCAGTACTTC.

The V gene is TRBV28, the J gene TRBJ1-2; D is unclear. The V and J ends lost 4 bases and 6 bases respectively, with 12 bases between them. This CDR3 region has 13 residues. Germline CDR1 is MDHEN and CDR2 is SYDVKM. The CDR3 sequence is CASSSWQGDGYTF. For the CDR3, the DNA is TGTGCCAGCAGTTCCTGGCAAGGAGATGGCTACACCTTC.

The gene calls are TRBV7-7 and TRBJ2-7; 9 nucleotides line up with TRBD1. Germline CDR1 and CDR2: SSHAT and FNYEAQ (reference sequence). This CDR3 comprises 16 residues. Trimming cost V 1 base and J 5 bases; bases outside gene matches: 9. The CDR3 region has the DNA TGTGCCAGCAGCTTAGGATCCGGGACAGGGCAGGACGAGCAGTACTTC. This encodes CASSLGSGTGQDEQYF.

The rearrangement uses TRBV29-1 and TRBJ2-1; 9 bases are a match to TRBD2. The germline CDR1 and CDR2 sequences are SQVTM and ANQGSEA. V trimming: 3 bases; J trimming: 2 bases; junction bases outside the gene matches: 2. This CDR3 region has 14 residues. The CDR3 DNA follows: TGCAGCGTTGATGCTAGCGGGACCTACAATGAGCAGTTCTTC. Protein product: CSVDASGTYNEQFF.

The J gene is TRBJ1-1, the V gene TRBV9; 9 nucleotides match TRBD1. V was clipped by 3 bases and J by 3 bases; unmatched bases: 3. The germline gives CDR1 SGDLS, CDR2 YYNGEE. CDR3 length equals 14 residues. Written as DNA, the CDR3 is TGTGCCAGCAGCGACGGACAGGGGCACACTGAAGCTTTCTTT. It codes for CASSDGQGHTEAFF.

V usage is TRBV28 and J usage is TRBJ2-1; perhaps TRBD1 as D (5 bases). This CDR3 contains 14 residues. Between the trimmed V and J ends, which lost 5 bases and 3 bases, there was a span of 11 bases. Germline CDR1 MDHEN, CDR2 SYDVKM. CDR3 coding DNA: TGTGCCAGCAGTACCCGTAGGGGCTACAATGAGCAGTTCTTC. Amino acid sequence: CASSTRRGYNEQFF.

The rearrangement joins TRBV28 to TRBJ1-4, with TRBD1 as a possible D gene (5 bases). V lost 6 bases and J 7 bases, leaving 15 bases between the germline ends. CDR1 MDHEN and CDR2 SYDVKM come from the germline V gene. The CDR3 runs to 14 residues. Here the CDR3 DNA reads TGTGCCAGCAGCCGCGGACAATTTGGTGAAAAACTGTTTTTT. Amino acid sequence: CASSRGQFGEKLFF.

The gene calls are TRBV5-4 and TRBJ1-6; TRBD1 matches 9 bases. Germline CDR1 is SGHNT and CDR2 is YYREEE (reference sequence). The V gene end was trimmed by 3 bases and the J gene end by 6 bases; junction bases not matched to a gene: 1. The CDR3 contains 14 residues. DNA of the CDR3: TGTGCCAGCAGCTGGGACAGGGTTAATTCACCCCTCCACTTT. Its translation is CASSWDRVNSPLHF.

This clone was counted ten times or more. The V call is TRBV4-1, the J call TRBJ2-2, with 8 bases matching TRBD1. The CDR3 is made up of 17 amino acids. Trimming took 3 bases from V and 4 from J; bases not matched to a gene: 10. Germline CDR1 MGHRA, CDR2 YSYEKL. The CDR3 sequence is CASSHPRGTGGTGELFF. In nucleotides, the CDR3 is TGCGCCAGCAGCCACCCCAGAGGCACAGGGGGCACCGGGGAGCTGTTTTTT.

This clone was found once. This chain connects TRBV27 to TRBJ2-1; 8 bases are shared with TRBD1. Per the germline V gene, CDR1 is MNHEY and CDR2 is SMNVEV (reference sequence). The CDR3 consists of 15 residues. The V segment lost 5 bases and the J segment 9 bases; nucleotides outside the gene matches: 12. This CDR3 is CASSRSGVQGGEQFF. The CDR3, as DNA: TGTGCCAGCAGTAGATCCGGGGTACAGGGGGGTGAGCAGTTCTTC.

The chain employs TRBV4-1 and TRBJ2-3, with TRBD2 matching 9 bases. The J segment lost 4 bases and the V segment lost 0 bases, leaving 11 bases of the junction unmatched. Germline-derived CDR1 and CDR2 are MGHRA and YSYEKL. The CDR3 has 18 amino acids. CDR3: CASSQDTLGLAGSDTQYF. The CDR3 DNA is TGCGCCAGCAGCCAAGATACCCTCGGGCTAGCGGGATCAGATACGCAGTATTTT.

The rearrangement uses TRBV6-5 and TRBJ2-1; D not resolved. Trimming stripped 4 bases from V and 1 base from J, with 8 bases between. CDR1 and CDR2 from the germline V gene are MNHEY and SVGAGI. CDR3 length: 14 residues. CDR3: CASSSSESYNEQFF. CDR3 nucleotide sequence: TGTGCCAGCAGTTCAAGCGAGTCCTACAATGAGCAGTTCTTC.

The chain is built from TRBV11-2 and TRBJ1-2; 7 bases match TRBD1. CDR1 is SGHAT and CDR2 is FQNNGV in the germline V gene. The CDR3 covers 14 residues. V lost 4 bases, J lost 2 bases, and 4 bases stayed unmatched. The CDR3 is CASSSRTGNYGYTF. CDR3 coding DNA: TGTGCCAGCAGCTCTCGGACAGGAAACTATGGCTACACCTTC.

This chain connects TRBV5-4 to TRBJ1-4, with D tentatively TRBD1 (5 bases). The CDR3 extends over 15 amino acids. Germline V lookup: CDR1 SGHNT, CDR2 YYREEE (reference sequence). The germline V and J ends were trimmed by 0 bases and 6 bases, with 12 bases remaining between them. CDR3 nucleotide sequence: TGTGCCAGCAGCTTGGGGGGCGCGGGCGATGAAAAACTGTTTTTT. Its translation: CASSLGGAGDEKLFF.

This chain joins TRBV5-8 and TRBJ2-7, with D hard to call. The V gene lost 1 base and the J gene lost 0 bases, with 14 bases spanning the gap. CDR1 SGHTS and CDR2 YDEGEE come from the germline V gene. CDR3 size: 16 residues. CDR3 nucleotides: TGTGCCAGCAGCTTGAGGCGTAAACCGATCTCCTACGAGCAGTACTTC. Amino acids: CASSLRRKPISYEQYF.

The chain recombines TRBV7-2 with TRBJ1-1; D perhaps matches TRBD1 (6 bases). This CDR3 comprises 14 residues. From germline, CDR1 is SGHTA and CDR2 FQGNSA. V lost 6 bases, J lost 5 bases, and 16 bases lay in between. CDR3 nucleotide sequence: TGTGCCAGCAGGCCCCAGGGGAGCAGGACTGAAGCTTTCTTT. As protein: CASRPQGSRTEAFF.